The present entry profiles one TCR beta chain with its context. The data were obtained in a study of blood T cell repertoires in COVID-19. Study background: Sites in the United States, Italy and Spain provided acute and convalescent COVID-19 samples. Sources were T cells, B-cell-depleted T cells, or PBMCs; the material itself was cDNA or gDNA.

This CDR3 contains 13 residues. The ends were cut back, 4 bases at V and 3 bases at J, with 10 bases in the middle. Germline CDR1 SGHAT, CDR2 FQNNGV. Per the original data handling: By means of reference gene primer amplification, nucleated cell counts were estimated. Clones were read by immunoSEQ multiplex PCR, and TCRdb kept only the in-frame ones, dropping some. Clone size and the V and J calls come from that table; the DNA yielded D and trimming. This table holds about 150,000 clones, 80% found once. This receptor was taken from a man aged 60 to 69 with acute or convalescent COVID-19. Input material: peripheral blood. The chain employs TRBV11-2 and TRBJ2-7; D possibly corresponds to TRBD1 (5 bases). This chain's CDR3 is CASSSAGLYEQYF. The CDR3 DNA sequence: TGTGCCAGCAGCTCAGCAGGGCTCTACGAGCAGTACTTC.